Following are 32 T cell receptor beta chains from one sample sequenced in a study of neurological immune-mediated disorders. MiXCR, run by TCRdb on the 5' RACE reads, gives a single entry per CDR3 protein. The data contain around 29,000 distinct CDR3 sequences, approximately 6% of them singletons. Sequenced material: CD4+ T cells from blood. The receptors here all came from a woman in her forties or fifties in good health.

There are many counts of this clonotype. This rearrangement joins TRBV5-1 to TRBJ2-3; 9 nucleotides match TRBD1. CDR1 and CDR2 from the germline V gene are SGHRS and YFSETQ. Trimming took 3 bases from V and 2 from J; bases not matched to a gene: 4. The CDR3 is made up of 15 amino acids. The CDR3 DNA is TGCGCCAGCAGCTGGACAGGGGATTCCACAGATACGCAGTATTTT. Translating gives CASSWTGDSTDTQYF.

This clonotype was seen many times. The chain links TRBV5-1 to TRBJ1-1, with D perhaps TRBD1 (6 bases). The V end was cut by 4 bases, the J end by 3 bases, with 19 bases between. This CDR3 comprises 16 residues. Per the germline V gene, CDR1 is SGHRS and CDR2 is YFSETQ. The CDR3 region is CASSPGDDRRHTEAFF. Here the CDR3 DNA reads TGCGCCAGCAGCCCAGGCGACGACAGGCGCCACACTGAAGCTTTCTTT.

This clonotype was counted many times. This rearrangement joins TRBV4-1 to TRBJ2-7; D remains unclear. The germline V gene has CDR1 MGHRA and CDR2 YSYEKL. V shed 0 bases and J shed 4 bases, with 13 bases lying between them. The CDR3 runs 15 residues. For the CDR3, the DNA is TGCGCCAGCAGCCAAGATCGCCAGGCTGTTTACGAGCAGTACTTC. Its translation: CASSQDRQAVYEQYF.

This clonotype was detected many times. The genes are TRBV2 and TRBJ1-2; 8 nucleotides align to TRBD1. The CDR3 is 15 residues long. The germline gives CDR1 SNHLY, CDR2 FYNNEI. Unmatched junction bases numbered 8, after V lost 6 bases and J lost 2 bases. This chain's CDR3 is CASSAAGGGNYGYTF. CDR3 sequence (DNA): TGTGCCAGCAGCGCTGCAGGGGGCGGGAACTATGGCTACACCTTC.

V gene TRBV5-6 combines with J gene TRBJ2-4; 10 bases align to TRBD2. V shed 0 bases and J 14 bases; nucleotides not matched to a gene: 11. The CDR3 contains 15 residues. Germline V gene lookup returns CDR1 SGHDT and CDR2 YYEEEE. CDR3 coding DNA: TGTGCCAGCAGCTTGGCCGTTTTTAGCGGGGGGTCTAAGTACTTC. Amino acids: CASSLAVFSGGSKYF.

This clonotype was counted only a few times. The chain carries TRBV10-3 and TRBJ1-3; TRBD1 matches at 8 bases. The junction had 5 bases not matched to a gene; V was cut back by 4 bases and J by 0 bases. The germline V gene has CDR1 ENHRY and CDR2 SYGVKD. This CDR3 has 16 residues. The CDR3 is CAISGQGISSGNTIYF. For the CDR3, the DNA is TGTGCCATCAGTGGACAGGGGATTAGCTCTGGAAACACCATATATTTT.

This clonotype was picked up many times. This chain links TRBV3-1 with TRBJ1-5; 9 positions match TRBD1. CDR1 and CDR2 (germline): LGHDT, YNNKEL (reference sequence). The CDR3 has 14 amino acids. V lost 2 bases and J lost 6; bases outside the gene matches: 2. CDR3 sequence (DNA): TGTGCCAGCAGCCAACCGGGACAGGGTCAGCCCCAGCATTTT. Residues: CASSQPGQGQPQHF.

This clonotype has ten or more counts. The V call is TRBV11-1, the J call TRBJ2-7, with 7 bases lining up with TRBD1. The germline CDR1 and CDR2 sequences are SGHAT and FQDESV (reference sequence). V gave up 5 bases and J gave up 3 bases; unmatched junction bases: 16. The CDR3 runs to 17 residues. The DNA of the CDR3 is TGTGCCAGCAGCCGAACCCCACAGGGGAAAAGTGTCTACGAGCAGTACTTC. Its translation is CASSRTPQGKSVYEQYF.

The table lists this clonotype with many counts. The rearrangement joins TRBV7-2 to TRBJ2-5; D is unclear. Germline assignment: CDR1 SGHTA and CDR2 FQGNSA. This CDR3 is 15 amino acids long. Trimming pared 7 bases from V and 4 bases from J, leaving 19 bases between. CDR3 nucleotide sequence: TGTGCCAGCAATTCAGGTCAGCTCTCGGGAGAGACCCAGTACTTC. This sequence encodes CASNSGQLSGETQYF.

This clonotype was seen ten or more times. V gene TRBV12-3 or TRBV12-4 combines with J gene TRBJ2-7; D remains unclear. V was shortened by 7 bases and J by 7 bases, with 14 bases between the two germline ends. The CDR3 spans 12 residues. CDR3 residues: CASTTSPSEQYF. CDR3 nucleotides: TGTGCCAGCACCACAAGTCCCTCGGAGCAGTACTTC.

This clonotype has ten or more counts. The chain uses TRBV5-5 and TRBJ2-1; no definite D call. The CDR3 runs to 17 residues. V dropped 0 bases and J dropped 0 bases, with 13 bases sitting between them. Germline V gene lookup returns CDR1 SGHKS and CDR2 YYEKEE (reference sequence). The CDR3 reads CASSLASAFSSYNEQFF. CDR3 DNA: TGTGCCAGCAGCTTGGCTTCGGCCTTTAGCTCCTACAATGAGCAGTTCTTC.

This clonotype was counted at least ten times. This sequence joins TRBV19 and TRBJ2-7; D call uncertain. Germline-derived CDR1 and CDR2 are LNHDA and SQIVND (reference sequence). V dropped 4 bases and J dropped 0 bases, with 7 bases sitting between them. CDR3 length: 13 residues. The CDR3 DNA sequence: TGTGCCAGTAGTAGGACCACCTCCTACGAGCAGTACTTC. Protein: CASSRTTSYEQYF. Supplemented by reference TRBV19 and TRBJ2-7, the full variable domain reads DGGITQSPKYLFRKEGQNVTLSCEQNLNHDAMYWYRQDPGQGLRLIYYSQIVNDFQKGDIAEGYSVSREKKESFPLTVTSAQKNPTAFYLCASSRTTSYEQYFGPGTRLTVT.

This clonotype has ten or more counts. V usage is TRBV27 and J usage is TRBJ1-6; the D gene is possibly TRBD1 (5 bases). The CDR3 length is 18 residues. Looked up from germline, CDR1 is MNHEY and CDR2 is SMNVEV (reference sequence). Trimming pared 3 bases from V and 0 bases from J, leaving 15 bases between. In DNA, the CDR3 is TGTGCCAGCAGTTTGGGGTGGCAGGGTAGCTCCTATAATTCACCCCTCCACTTT. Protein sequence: CASSLGWQGSSYNSPLHF.

CDR3 sequence (DNA): TGCGCCAGCAGCCCTGACACGTCCAATGAGCAGTTCTTC. This translates into CASSPDTSNEQFF. V and J are TRBV5-1 and TRBJ2-1; unclear D gene. CDR1 and CDR2 from the germline V gene are SGHRS and YFSETQ. V lost 4 bases to trimming and J lost 6 bases, with 11 bases between them. CDR3 length equals 13 residues.

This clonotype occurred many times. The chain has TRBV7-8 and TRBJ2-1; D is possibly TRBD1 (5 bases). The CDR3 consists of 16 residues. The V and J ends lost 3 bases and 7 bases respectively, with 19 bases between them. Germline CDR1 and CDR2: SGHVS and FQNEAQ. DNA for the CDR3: TGTGCCAGCAGCTTGCGCAGCAGGGTTCTTGAGAATGAGCAGTTCTTC. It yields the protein CASSLRSRVLENEQFF.

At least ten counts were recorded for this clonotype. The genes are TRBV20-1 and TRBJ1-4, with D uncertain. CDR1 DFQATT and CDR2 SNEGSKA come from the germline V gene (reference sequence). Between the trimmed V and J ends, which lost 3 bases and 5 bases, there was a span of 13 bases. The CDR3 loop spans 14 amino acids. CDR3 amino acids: CSARTGSRNEKLFF. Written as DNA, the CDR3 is TGCAGTGCTAGGACTGGGTCGAGAAATGAAAAACTGTTTTTT.

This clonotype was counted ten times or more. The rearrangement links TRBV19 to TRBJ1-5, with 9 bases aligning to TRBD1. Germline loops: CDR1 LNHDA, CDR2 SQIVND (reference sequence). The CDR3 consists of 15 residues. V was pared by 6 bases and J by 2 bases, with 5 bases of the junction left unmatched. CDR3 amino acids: CASSEQGAGNQPQHF. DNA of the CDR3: TGTGCCAGTAGCGAACAGGGGGCCGGCAATCAGCCCCAGCATTTT. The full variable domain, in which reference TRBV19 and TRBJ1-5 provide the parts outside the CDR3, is DGGITQSPKYLFRKEGQNVTLSCEQNLNHDAMYWYRQDPGQGLRLIYYSQIVNDFQKGDIAEGYSVSREKKESFPLTVTSAQKNPTAFYLCASSEQGAGNQPQHFGDGTRLSIL.

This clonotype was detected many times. This CDR3 reads CASSLGPKQTTGELFF. The CDR3 nucleotides read TGCGCCAGCAGCTTGGGTCCCAAACAAACCACCGGGGAGCTGTTTTTT. The J gene is TRBJ2-2, the V gene TRBV5-1; D unresolved. Between the trimmed V and J ends, which lost 0 bases and 4 bases, there was a span of 13 bases. Per the germline V gene, CDR1 is SGHRS and CDR2 is YFSETQ. The CDR3 has 16 residues.

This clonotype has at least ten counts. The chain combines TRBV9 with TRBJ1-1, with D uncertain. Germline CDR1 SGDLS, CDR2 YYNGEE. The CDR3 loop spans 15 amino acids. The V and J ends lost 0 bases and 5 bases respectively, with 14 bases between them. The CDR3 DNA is TGTGCCAGCAGCGTAGTTGAAGAAGGATGGACTGAAGCTTTCTTT. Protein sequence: CASSVVEEGWTEAFF.

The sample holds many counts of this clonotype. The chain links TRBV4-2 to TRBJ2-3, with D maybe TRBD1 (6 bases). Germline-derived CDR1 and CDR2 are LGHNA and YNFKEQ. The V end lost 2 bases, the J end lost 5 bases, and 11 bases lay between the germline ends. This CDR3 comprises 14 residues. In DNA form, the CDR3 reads TGTGCCAGCAGCCAACAGGGGCAGGTAGATACGCAGTATTTT. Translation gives CASSQQGQVDTQYF.

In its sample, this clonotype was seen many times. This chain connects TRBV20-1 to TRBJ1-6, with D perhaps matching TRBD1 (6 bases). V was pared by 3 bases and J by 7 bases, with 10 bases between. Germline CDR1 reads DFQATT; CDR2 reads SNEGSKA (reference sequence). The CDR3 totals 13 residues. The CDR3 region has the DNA TGCAGTGCTAGGGTGGACAGAAATTCACCCCTCCACTTT. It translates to CSARVDRNSPLHF.

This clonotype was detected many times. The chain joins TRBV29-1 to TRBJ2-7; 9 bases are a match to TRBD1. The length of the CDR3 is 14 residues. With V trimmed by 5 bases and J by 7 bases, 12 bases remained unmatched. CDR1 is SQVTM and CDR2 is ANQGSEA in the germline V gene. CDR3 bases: TGCAGCGTTTTCTCGGGACAGGGCGCGCAAGAGCAGTACTTC. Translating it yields CSVFSGQGAQEQYF.

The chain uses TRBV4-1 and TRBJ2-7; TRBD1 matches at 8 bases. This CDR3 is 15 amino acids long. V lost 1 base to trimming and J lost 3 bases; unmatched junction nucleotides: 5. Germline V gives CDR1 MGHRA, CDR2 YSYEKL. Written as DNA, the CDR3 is TGCGCCAGCAGCCAAGGGACAGGGATTTACTACGAGCAGTACTTC. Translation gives CASSQGTGIYYEQYF.

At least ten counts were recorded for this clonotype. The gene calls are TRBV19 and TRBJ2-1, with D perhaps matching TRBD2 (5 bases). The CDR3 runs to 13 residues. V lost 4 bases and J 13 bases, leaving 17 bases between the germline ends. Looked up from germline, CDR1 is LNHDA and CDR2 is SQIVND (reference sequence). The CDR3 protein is CASSNPGSGVQFF. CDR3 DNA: TGTGCCAGTAGTAACCCGGGATCGGGTGTCCAGTTCTTC.

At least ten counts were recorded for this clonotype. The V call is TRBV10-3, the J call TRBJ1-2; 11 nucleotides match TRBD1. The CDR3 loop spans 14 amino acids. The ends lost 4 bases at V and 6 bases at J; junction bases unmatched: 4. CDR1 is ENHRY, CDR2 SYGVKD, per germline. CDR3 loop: CAISGDRGFDGYTF. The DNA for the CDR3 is TGTGCCATCAGTGGGGACAGGGGGTTTGATGGCTACACCTTC.

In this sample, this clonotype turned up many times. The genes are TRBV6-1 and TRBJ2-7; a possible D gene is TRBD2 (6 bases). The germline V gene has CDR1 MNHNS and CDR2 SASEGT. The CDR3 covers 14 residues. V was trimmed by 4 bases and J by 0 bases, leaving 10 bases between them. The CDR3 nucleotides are TGTGCCAGCAGTGGGGACTTAACCTCCTACGAGCAGTACTTC. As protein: CASSGDLTSYEQYF.

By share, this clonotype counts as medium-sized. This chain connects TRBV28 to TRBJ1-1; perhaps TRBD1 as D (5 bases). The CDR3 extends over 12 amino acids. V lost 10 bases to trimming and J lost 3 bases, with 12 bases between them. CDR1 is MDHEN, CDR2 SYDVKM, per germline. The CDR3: CATQGKHTEAFF. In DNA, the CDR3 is TGTGCCACCCAGGGAAAACACACTGAAGCTTTCTTT.

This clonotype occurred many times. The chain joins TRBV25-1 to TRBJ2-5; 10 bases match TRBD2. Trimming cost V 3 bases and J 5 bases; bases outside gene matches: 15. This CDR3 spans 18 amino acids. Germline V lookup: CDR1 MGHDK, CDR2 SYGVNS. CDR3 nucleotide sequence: TGTGCCAGCAGTGACACCAGTCCAGCGGGAGGGCCGGGGGAGACCCAGTACTTC. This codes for CASSDTSPAGGPGETQYF.

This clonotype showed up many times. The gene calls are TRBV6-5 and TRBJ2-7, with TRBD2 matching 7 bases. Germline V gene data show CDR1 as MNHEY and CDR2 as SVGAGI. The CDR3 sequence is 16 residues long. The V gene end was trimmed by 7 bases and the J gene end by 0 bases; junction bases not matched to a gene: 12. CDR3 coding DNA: TGTGCCAGCACCCGATCGGGGGGTGGAAGCTCCTACGAGCAGTACTTC. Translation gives CASTRSGGGSSYEQYF.

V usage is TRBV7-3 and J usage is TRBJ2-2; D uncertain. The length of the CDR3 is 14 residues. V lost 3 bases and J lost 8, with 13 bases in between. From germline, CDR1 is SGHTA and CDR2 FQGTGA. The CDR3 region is CASSFRSQGGELFF. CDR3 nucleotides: TGTGCCAGCAGCTTTCGGTCCCAAGGGGGGGAGCTGTTTTTT.

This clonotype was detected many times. The CDR3 sequence is CASSLAVQVHGYTF. The CDR3, as DNA: TGTGCCAGCAGCTTAGCAGTGCAGGTTCATGGCTACACCTTC. The V and J genes are TRBV7-2 and TRBJ1-2; D remains ambiguous. CDR3 length: 14 amino acids. CDR1 is SGHTA, CDR2 FQGNSA, per germline. Trimming left V 0 bases short and J 6 bases short, with 11 bases between.

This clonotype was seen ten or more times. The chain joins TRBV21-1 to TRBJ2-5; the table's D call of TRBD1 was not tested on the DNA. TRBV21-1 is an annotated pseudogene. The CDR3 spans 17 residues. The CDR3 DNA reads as TGTGCCAGCAGCAAATTGGGGATCGGCGGGGCGTTCGAGACCCAGTACTTC. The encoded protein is CASSKLGIGGAFETQYF.